This entry concerns a single T cell receptor beta chain. Its antigen is unknown. With 0 bases clipped from V and 4 bases from J, the junction kept 4 bases outside the gene matches. The CDR3 contains 14 residues. The V gene's germline CDR1 is GTSNPN and CDR2 SVGIG (reference sequence). This sample was included in a study of vaccination and CD4 T cells after COVID-19. Treatment defined: approximately 9-day PBMC culture with coronavirus spike peptide pools or control peptides (ViraFEST assay). The Oncomine TCR Beta short-read assay was what sequenced the DNA obtained from cultured CD4+ T cells. One entry per CDR3 protein results from TCRdb running MiXCR on the PCR reads. The sample consists of about 12,000 distinct CDR3 sequences, 30% to 45% of them appearing once.

The sequence was obtained from a human donor with COVID-19. The sequenced sample consisted of cultured CD4+ T cells from blood. This chain connects TRBV30 to TRBJ2-7; TRBD1 agrees at 9 bases. The CDR3 loop is CAWSVRDRVYEQYF. CDR3 DNA: TGTGCCTGGAGTGTACGGGACAGGGTATACGAGCAGTACTTC.